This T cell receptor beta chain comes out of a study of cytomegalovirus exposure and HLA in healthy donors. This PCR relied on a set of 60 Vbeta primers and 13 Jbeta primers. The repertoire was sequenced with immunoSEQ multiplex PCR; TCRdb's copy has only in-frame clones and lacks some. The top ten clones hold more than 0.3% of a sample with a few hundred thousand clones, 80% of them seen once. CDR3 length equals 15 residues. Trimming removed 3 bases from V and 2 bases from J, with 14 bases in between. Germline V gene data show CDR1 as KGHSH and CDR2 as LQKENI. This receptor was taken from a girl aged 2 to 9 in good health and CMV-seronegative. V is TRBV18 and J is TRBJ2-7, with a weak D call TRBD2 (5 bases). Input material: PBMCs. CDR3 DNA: TGTGCCAGCTCACCCGGGAATCTCACACCCTACGAGCAGTACTTC. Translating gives CASSPGNLTPYEQYF. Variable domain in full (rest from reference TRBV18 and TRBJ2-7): NAGVMQNPRHLVRRRGQEARLRCSPMKGHSHVYWYRQLPEEGLKFMVYLQKENIIDESGMPKERFSAEFPKEGPSILRIQQVVRGDSAAYFCASSPGNLTPYEQYFGPGTRLTVT.